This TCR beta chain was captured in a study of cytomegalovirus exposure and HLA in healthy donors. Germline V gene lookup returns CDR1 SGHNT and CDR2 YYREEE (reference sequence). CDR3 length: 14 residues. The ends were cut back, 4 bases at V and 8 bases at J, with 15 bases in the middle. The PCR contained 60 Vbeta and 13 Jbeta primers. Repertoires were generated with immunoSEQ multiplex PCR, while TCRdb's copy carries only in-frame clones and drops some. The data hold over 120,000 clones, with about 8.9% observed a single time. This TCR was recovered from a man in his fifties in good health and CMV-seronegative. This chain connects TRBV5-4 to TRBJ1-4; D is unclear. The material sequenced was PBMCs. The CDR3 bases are TGTGCCAGCAGCGCTAGGACGGCGGGGGAAAAACTGTTTTTT. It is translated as CASSARTAGEKLFF.